This is a list of T cell receptor beta chains from one sample in a study of T cells in localized non-small cell lung cancer. Clones were sequenced by immunoSEQ multiplex PCR, and TCRdb holds only the in-frame ones, with some missing. The data show approximately 4,600 clones, with 28% seen just once and 4.5% to 5% held by the top ten. Sequencing was performed on lung tumor tissue, taken before any cancer treatment. All receptors come from a man between 40 and 69 years old with stage II lung adenocarcinoma. The CDR3 runs from the conserved cysteine through the conserved F or W. D genes are given only for firm matches. The size entry is marked missing in some rows and otherwise reads once, few, many or a size class.

>TRBJ2-7|few|TRBV30|NA
TGTGCCTGGAGTTTGGACAGAGGCCCCCACGAGCAGTACTTC
CAWSLDRGPHEQYF
>TRBJ2-3|few|TRBV14|NA
TGTGCCAGCTCCAGGACGCAGGCCACAGATACGCAGTATTTT
CASSRTQATDTQYF
>TRBJ1-2|NA|TRBV11-3|NA
TGTGCCAGCAGCTTAGATCCTAGAAACTATGGCTACACCTTC
CASSLDPRNYGYTF
>TRBJ2-1|NA|TRBV25-1|TRBD1
TGTGCCAGCACCCATGACAGGGGGCTGTCGAATGAGCAGTTCTTC
CASTHDRGLSNEQFF
>TRBJ2-7|NA|TRBV10-2|NA
TGCGCCAGCATTTCCGGAGGGGGCGAGCAGTACTTC
CASISGGGEQYF
>TRBJ2-7|NA|TRBV30|NA
TGTGCCTGGAGTGTAGGCGGGGCCGGGTCCTACGAGCAGTACTTC
CAWSVGGAGSYEQYF
>TRBJ2-1|NA|TRBV9|NA
TGTGCCAGCAGGAGGTACTCTAGCGCAGACAATGAGCAGTTCTTC
CASRRYSSADNEQFF
>TRBJ2-1|NA|TRBV14|TRBD1
TGTGCCAGCAGCCGGACAGGGGGGGGATCTAATGAGCAGTTCTTC
CASSRTGGGSNEQFF
>TRBJ2-4|NA|TRBV6-8|TRBD1
TGTGCCAGCAGCCGGGGGTCCGGGACAGGGGCCAAAAACATTCAGTACTTC
CASSRGSGTGAKNIQYF
>TRBJ2-3|NA|TRBV11-3|TRBD2
TGTGCCAGCGATGCCCTAGCGGGCCAGGGTACGCAGTATTTT
CASDALAGQGTQYF
>TRBJ1-1|few|TRBV11-3|TRBD1
TGTGCCAGCAGCCTACGACAGGGGAAGTACACTGAAGCTTTCTTT
CASSLRQGKYTEAFF
>TRBJ1-5|once|TRBV28|NA
TGTGCCAGCAAACCCGGACACCCAGGGCAGCCCCAGCATTTT
CASKPGHPGQPQHF
>TRBJ1-1|once|TRBV11-3|NA
TGTGCCAGCAGCTTGGATTCAGGGGCTTACACTGAAGCTTTCTTT
CASSLDSGAYTEAFF
>TRBJ2-7|NA|TRBV9|TRBD1
TGTGCCAGCAGCGTAGGTGGGACAGGGGGCGAGGAGCAGTACTTC
CASSVGGTGGEEQYF
>TRBJ2-5|NA|TRBV16|TRBD2
TGTGCCAGCAGCCAATCGAGCGGGGCGACCCAGTACTTC
CASSQSSGATQYF
>TRBJ1-4|NA|TRBV28|NA
TGTGCCAGCAGTTTGTGGGATAGATGGTCGGAAAAACTGTTTTTT
CASSLWDRWSEKLFF
>TRBJ1-1|NA|TRBV28|TRBD1
TGTGCCAGCAGTTTACGTCAGGGGGCAGGTGAAGCTTTCTTT
CASSLRQGAGEAFF
>TRBJ2-1|NA|TRBV11-3|NA
TGTGCCAGCAGCTTGGTCCCAGGGGTAGCAGGCAATGAGCAGTTCTTC
CASSLVPGVAGNEQFF
>TRBJ2-6|few|TRBV9|NA
TGTGCCAGCAGCCTCATCCCGGCAGGGGAAAGTCACCTGACTTTC
CASSLIPAGESHLTF
>TRBJ1-1|medium-sized|TRBV6-8|TRBD1
TGTGCCATCAATCCGGACAGGGGTGGGGGCACTGAAGCTTTCTTT
CAINPDRGGGTEAFF
>TRBJ1-2|NA|TRBV18|NA
TGTGCCAGCTCCCGCCGGGAGGGCGGCTACACCTTC
CASSRREGGYTF
>TRBJ2-1|few|TRBV28|TRBD2
TGTGCCAGCAGTCATAACCTACTAGCGGGGAGCAGTAATGAGCAGTTCTTC
CASSHNLLAGSSNEQFF
>TRBJ1-4|NA|TRBV16|NA
TGTGCCAGCAGCCAGGCCAGCGCCGGTGAAAAACTGTTTTTT
CASSQASAGEKLFF
>TRBJ1-1|NA|TRBV5-1|NA
TGCGCCAGCAGCTTGGCCCGGGTCAACACTGAAGCTTTCTTT
CASSLARVNTEAFF
>TRBJ1-2|NA|TRBV29-1|NA
TGCAGCGTTGAAGGGCGCTGGGGGAACTATGGCTACACCTTC
CSVEGRWGNYGYTF
>TRBJ2-6|NA|TRBV14|TRBD1
TGTGCCAGCAGTCGACAGGGGGTTCCCTCTGGGGCCAACGTCCTGACTTTC
CASSRQGVPSGANVLTF
>TRBJ1-1|NA|TRBV14|NA
TGTGCCAGCAGCCAAAGCGGGGGGAACACTGAAGCTTTCTTT
CASSQSGGNTEAFF
>TRBJ2-3|medium-sized|TRBV9|TRBD2
TGTGCCAGCAGCGTAGGGAAAGGCGGGAGTATAGATACGCAGTATTTT
CASSVGKGGSIDTQYF
>TRBJ1-2|few|TRBV19|NA
TGTGCCACCAAGAGCGGGGCAGCTACTAACTATGGCTACACCTTC
CATKSGAATNYGYTF